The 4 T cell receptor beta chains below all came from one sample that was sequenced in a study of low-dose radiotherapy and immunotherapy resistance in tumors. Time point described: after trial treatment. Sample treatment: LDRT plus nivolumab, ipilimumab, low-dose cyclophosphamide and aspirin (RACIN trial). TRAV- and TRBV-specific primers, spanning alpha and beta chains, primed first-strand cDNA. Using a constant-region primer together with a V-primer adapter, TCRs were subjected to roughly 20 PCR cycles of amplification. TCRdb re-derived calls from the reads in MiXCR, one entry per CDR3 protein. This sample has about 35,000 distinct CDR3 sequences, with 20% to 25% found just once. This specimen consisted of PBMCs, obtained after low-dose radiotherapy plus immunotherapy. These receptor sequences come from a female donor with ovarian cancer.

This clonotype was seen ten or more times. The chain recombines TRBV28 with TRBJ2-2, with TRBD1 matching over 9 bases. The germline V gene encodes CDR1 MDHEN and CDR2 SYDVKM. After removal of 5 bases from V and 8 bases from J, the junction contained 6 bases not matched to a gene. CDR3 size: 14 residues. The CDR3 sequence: CASSTGTGWGELFF. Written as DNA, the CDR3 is TGTGCCAGCAGTACCGGGACAGGGTGGGGGGAGCTGTTTTTT.

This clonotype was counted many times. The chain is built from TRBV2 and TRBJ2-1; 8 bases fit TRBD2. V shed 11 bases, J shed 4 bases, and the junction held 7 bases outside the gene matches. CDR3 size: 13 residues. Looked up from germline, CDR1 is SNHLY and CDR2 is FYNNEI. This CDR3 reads CAGCQREYNEQFF. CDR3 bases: TGTGCCGGCTGTCAGCGGGAGTACAATGAGCAGTTCTTC.

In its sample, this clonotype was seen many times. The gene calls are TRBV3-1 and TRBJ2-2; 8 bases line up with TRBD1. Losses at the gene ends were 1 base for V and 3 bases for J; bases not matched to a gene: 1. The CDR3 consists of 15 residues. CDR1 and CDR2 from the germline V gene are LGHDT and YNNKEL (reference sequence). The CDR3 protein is CASSQVDRDTGELFF. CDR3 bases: TGTGCCAGCAGCCAAGTGGACAGGGACACCGGGGAGCTGTTTTTT.

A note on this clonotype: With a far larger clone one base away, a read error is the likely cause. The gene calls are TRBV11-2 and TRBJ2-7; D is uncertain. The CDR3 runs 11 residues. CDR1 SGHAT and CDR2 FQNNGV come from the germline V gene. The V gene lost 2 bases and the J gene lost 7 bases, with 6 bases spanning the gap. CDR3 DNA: TGTGCCAGCAGCTTATGGAATGAGCAGTACTTC. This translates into CASSLWNEQYF.